This T cell receptor (beta chain) was documented in a study of T cell clones after liver transplantation. This table comes from immunoSEQ multiplex PCR, and its TCRdb copy is limited to in-frame clones, with some not included. This table has around 78,000 clones, roughly 83% appearing once. With 3 bases removed from V and 6 bases from J, the gap between germline ends came to 9 bases. This CDR3 region has 12 residues. Germline V lookup: CDR1 MDHEN, CDR2 SYDVKM. V is TRBV28 and J is TRBJ2-7; D unresolved. Sequences were derived from CD4+ T cells from blood, sampled at the 22-month timepoint. The source of this sequence is a human patient who received a liver transplant. Some T cells may arise from the graft donor. Written as DNA, the CDR3 is TGTGCCAGCAGTTTCGGGTCGGGCGAGCAGTACTTC. It is translated as CASSFGSGEQYF.